This TCR beta chain came from a study of cytomegalovirus exposure and HLA in healthy donors. The wider study: The study's early data release held about 80 million unique TCRs from HLA-typed donors.

60 Vbeta and 13 Jbeta primers were used in PCR. Original data processing: There were tens of millions of unique TCR beta chains by a later count, and about 12 million of them were shared. Sequencing used immunoSEQ multiplex PCR; TCRdb keeps in-frame clones, though not all of them. The V and J calls and clone size come from that table; D and trimming were worked out from the DNA. This sample contains 55,000 to 85,000 clones. Study-wide points: Serostatus for CMV was the only available immune exposure information.

Worth noting for this clone: Its antigen is unknown.

The CDR3 runs 14 residues. Germline V gene sequence: CDR1 KGHSH, CDR2 LQKENI. V was clipped by 3 bases and J by 2 bases, with 10 bases between them. The rearrangement uses TRBV18 and TRBJ2-5, with D maybe TRBD1 (5 bases). The source of this sequence is a female donor in good health and CMV-seropositive. Material for sequencing was PBMCs. The CDR3 DNA reads TGTGCCAGCTCACCCCTGCAGGGACAAGAGACCCAGTACTTC. This translates into CASSPLQGQETQYF.